Each of the 18 T cell receptor beta chains below was sequenced from the same sample in a study of T cells in Graves' hyperthyroidism and ophthalmopathy. Regions amplified from RNA transcripts were the TCR beta CDR3 regions. Primed by the HTBI set, a first-round RT-PCR was run on the TCR CDR3. From the multiplex PCR reads, TCRdb called clonotypes with MiXCR, one entry per CDR3 protein. The table has hundreds of thousands of distinct CDR3 sequences, just over 45% seen once; the top ten hold roughly 8.2%. The sample consisted of peripheral blood or thyroid tissue (not recorded which). All receptors come from a woman younger than 35 with Graves' hyperthyroidism.

The J gene is TRBJ2-6, the V gene TRBV29-1; no reliable D call. This CDR3 is built from 14 residues. The germline gives CDR1 SQVTM, CDR2 ANQGSEA. CDR3 DNA sequence: TGCAGTTACTCGGCTAGTTCTGGGGCCAACGTCCTGACTTTC. Amino acid sequence: CSYSASSGANVLTF.

V and J are TRBV7-9 and TRBJ1-6; D call uncertain. Trimming removed 5 bases at V and 8 bases at J, with 10 bases between. The CDR3 consists of 13 residues. CDR1 is SEHNR and CDR2 is FQNEAQ in the germline V gene (reference sequence). CDR3 DNA sequence: TGTGCCAGCAGCCCCGGGCCGGATTCACCCCTCCACTTT. This gives the protein CASSPGPDSPLHF.

A word on this clonotype: The conserved phenylalanine or tryptophan normally closing the CDR3 is absent here, so this likely arose from a read error. It is unclear where the CDR3 begins or ends on the DNA, so no DNA is shown, and the CDR3 is as TCRdb lists it. The rearrangement links TRBV29-1 to TRBJ2-6; no DNA check was done on the table's D call, TRBD2. CDR1 is SQVTM, CDR2 ANQGSEA, per germline. A total of 8 residues make up the CDR3, ends included. CDR3 sequence: CSATGMAT.

CDR3 bases: TGTGCCAGCCGGGGAGCGGGAAGGGACGCCTACGAGCAGTACTTC. Protein: CASRGAGRDAYEQYF. The chain has TRBV2 and TRBJ2-7, with TRBD2 matching over 7 bases. The ends lost 8 bases at V and 2 bases at J; junction bases unmatched: 12. Germline values: CDR1 SNHLY, CDR2 FYNNEI. This CDR3 is built from 15 residues.

This clonotype was detected only once. This chain links TRBV24-1 with TRBJ1-5; D uncertain. This CDR3 contains 13 residues. Germline-derived CDR1 and CDR2 are KGHDR and SFDVKD. CDR3 bases: TGTGCTAGAGATCTCGCAGGCAATCAGCCCCAGCATTTT. The encoded protein is CARDLAGNQPQHF.

The J gene is TRBJ2-7, the V gene TRBV7-2, with 11 bases fitting TRBD2. V shed 5 bases, J shed 7 bases, and the junction held 7 bases outside the gene matches. From germline, CDR1 is SGHTA and CDR2 FQGNSA. The CDR3 totals 14 residues. The DNA for the CDR3 is TGTGCCAGCAGCCCGGGACTAGCGGTTTCTGAGCAGTACTTC. Amino acids: CASSPGLAVSEQYF.

About this clonotype itself: A much larger clone is a single base away; this may be a read error. This rearrangement joins TRBV2 to TRBJ1-2; the match to TRBD1 covers 7 bases. In germline, CDR1 is SNHLY, CDR2 FYNNEI. The CDR3 spans 14 residues. Germline trimming cut 2 bases from V and 5 bases from J; bases unmatched to any gene: 5. The CDR3 coding sequence is TGTGCCAGCAGTGAACGGGGGACAGCTTATGGCTACACCTTC. Translated: CASSERGTAYGYTF.

A remark on this clonotype: One end of the junction is discordant with germline, which a read error may explain. This chain uses TRBV7-9 with TRBJ1-5; D remains ambiguous. The CDR3 runs 13 residues. From germline, CDR1 is SEHNR and CDR2 FQNEAQ (reference sequence). CDR3 bases: TGTGCCAGCAGCTTAACCGGCAATCAGCCCCGGCATTTT. Its protein product is CASSLTGNQPRHF.

Ten or more counts support this clonotype. A junction end diverges from the germline sequence, so it may reflect a read error. This sequence joins TRBV10-3 and TRBJ1-3; a possible D gene is TRBD1 (6 bases). Germline CDR1 and CDR2: ENHRY and SYGVKD. This CDR3 is built from 16 residues. The CDR3 nucleotides are TGTGCCATAAGTGACAGGTCTGCAAACTCTGGAAACACCATATATTTT. It yields the protein CAISDRSANSGNTIYF.

This clonotype was detected ten times or more. The V call is TRBV2, the J call TRBJ1-1; D ambiguous. The V and J ends lost 2 bases and 5 bases respectively, with 6 bases between them. Per germline, CDR1 SNHLY and CDR2 FYNNEI. The CDR3 runs 12 residues. The CDR3 protein is CASSEMVTEAFF. DNA of the CDR3: TGTGCCAGCAGTGAAATGGTGACTGAAGCTTTCTTT.

This clonotype was counted at least ten times. This chain connects TRBV29-1 to TRBJ1-1; D gene unclear. CDR1 is SQVTM, CDR2 ANQGSEA, per germline. The CDR3 length is 13 residues. V gave up 2 bases and J gave up 6 bases, with 13 bases separating them. The CDR3, as DNA: TGCAGCGTTGAACAGCGGGAGTACGCTGAAGCTTTCTTT. This gives the protein CSVEQREYAEAFF.

This clonotype was picked up many times. This CDR3 is CASSEGPRGYGYTF. CDR3 nucleotide sequence: TGTGCCAGCAGTGAGGGCCCCAGGGGCTATGGCTACACCTTC. The chain is built from TRBV25-1 and TRBJ1-2; maybe TRBD1 (6 bases). V dropped 3 bases and J dropped 4 bases, with 12 bases sitting between them. This CDR3 comprises 14 residues. CDR1 is MGHDK, CDR2 SYGVNS, per germline.

About this clonotype itself: Possible read error: a much larger clone is one base away. The V gene is TRBV10-3, the J gene TRBJ2-5, with TRBD2 matching 14 bases. The length of the CDR3 is 16 residues. The germline CDR1 and CDR2 sequences are ENHRY and SYGVKD. CDR3: CAISNSGTSGRETQHF. The CDR3 DNA sequence: TGTGCCATCAGTAATTCGGGGACTAGCGGGAGAGAGACCCAGCACTTC.

This clonotype was observed a single time. The chain recombines TRBV2 with TRBJ1-4; possibly TRBD1 for D (6 bases). V gave up 7 bases and J gave up 2 bases, with 20 bases separating them. Per germline, CDR1 SNHLY and CDR2 FYNNEI. CDR3 length: 17 residues. CDR3 bases: TGTGCCAGCAAGAAGGTGGGACACTCTCGGACTAATGAAAAACTGTTTTTT. Protein: CASKKVGHSRTNEKLFF.

This clonotype has just a few counts. V gene TRBV20-1 combines with J gene TRBJ2-5, with 11 positions matching TRBD2. The CDR3 has 14 residues. Germline V lookup: CDR1 DFQATT, CDR2 SNEGSKA (reference sequence). Here the CDR3 reads CSSWGSGREETQYF. Written as DNA, the CDR3 is TGCAGCTCATGGGGTAGCGGGAGGGAAGAGACCCAGTACTTC.

This clonotype appeared many times. The chain combines TRBV24-1 with TRBJ2-5; 9 bases map to TRBD1. CDR3 size: 16 residues. The J segment lost 4 bases and the V segment lost 1 base, leaving 6 bases of the junction unmatched. Germline assignment: CDR1 KGHDR and CDR2 SFDVKD. The CDR3 loop reads CATSDLFTGGIETQYF. For the CDR3, the DNA is TGTGCCACCAGTGATTTATTCACAGGGGGCATAGAGACCCAGTACTTC.

This clonotype occurred a few times. Sequence at one end of the junction differs from germline and may be a read error. The rearrangement joins TRBV24-1 to TRBJ1-5; 7 bases fit TRBD1. CDR1 is KGHDR, CDR2 SFDVKD, per germline. The CDR3 is 14 amino acids. CDR3: CASSQRQGGQPQHF. DNA for the CDR3: TGTGCCAGCAGTCAGAGACAGGGCGGACAGCCCCAGCATTTT.

This clonotype was counted many times. This chain uses TRBV7-6 with TRBJ2-5; D gene ambiguous. The CDR3 totals 11 residues. Germline CDR1 SGHVS, CDR2 FNYEAQ. Deletions cut 6 bases from V and 7 bases from J, with 9 bases between. The CDR3 sequence: CASSTVRTQYF. The CDR3 nucleotides read TGTGCCAGCAGTACTGTACGGACCCAGTACTTC.